This T cell receptor (beta chain) derives from a study of shared clonotypes between healthy human individuals (dated by TCRdb to between 2020 and 2021). For the wider study: Two women and three men aged 18 to 49 years were included in the cohort. To estimate repertoire size and how much clonotype sharing occurs between individuals, the study deeply sequenced the blood TCR repertoires of about five healthy adults. To increase sequencing depth and limit assay-specific biases, TCR repertoire library preparation and sequencing were carried out by different laboratories using diverse techniques. For each donor, three plates each were used for CD4 naive and CD4 memory, two plates were used for CD8 naive, and one plate was used for CD8 memory. Per donor, leukapheresis produced somewhere between about 0.8 and 9 billion PBMCs.

Healthy HIV-negative adults with no recently reported acute infections or vaccinations were included as donors. Every donor was a Caucasian adult living in Nashville, Tennessee, USA. CD4+ T cells were enriched through magnetic negative selection, after which naive cells were positively selected on CD45RA and the remaining negative fraction served as the memory subset. Blood was collected by leukapheresis, and PBMCs were isolated by Ficoll-Histopaque density gradient centrifugation and then cryopreserved in liquid nitrogen vapor phase. Analytical flow cytometry was used to check the purity and quantity of every magnetically sorted T cell population. Each sorted fraction had its genomic DNA isolated and then quantified by UV absorbance on a Nanodrop 2000c. What the research found in general, with its limitations: Sampling was restricted to blood, and TCR repertoires in tissues likely differ from the TCR repertoires found in blood. The small number of donors limited the genetic and exposure-history diversity represented. Even with the large sequencing depth, rarefaction of the sorted-subset datasets indicated that sequencing was incomplete. Clonotypes shared by all four sorted-subset donors showed higher generation probabilities than non-shared clonotypes. Estimated clonotype richness was generally larger for naive than for memory subsets. When a handful of donors were compared, the shared fraction of clonotypes was about 5.4% for naive CD4, 3% to 4% for naive CD8, roughly 2.3% for memory CD4, and roughly 0.43% for memory CD8. Pairwise subsampling led to the expectation that sequencing depth would affect the degree of clonotype sharing among donors.

The germline V gene yields SGHTA for CDR1 and FQGNSA for CDR2. Measured from the cysteine to the phenylalanine, the CDR3 is 16 residues long. Left in the record is the CDR3 DNA by itself, 48 bases read in frame from the first base. The germline V and J ends show losses of 1 base and 3 bases respectively, and no gene match explains 9 bases of the junction. Concerning this clone itself: No antigen is known for it. Base qualities are missing; no much larger clone stands one base away.

Using the deep immunoSEQ assay, TCR CDR3 regions were amplified from genomic DNA by multiplex PCR. Extracted genomic DNA from each cell subset was distributed evenly across all wells of several immunoSEQ 96-well plates, and each plate was treated as a replicate. Each replicate PCR for sorted subsets received around 200 ng genomic DNA, equal to around 32,000 T cell genomes. Purified libraries were measured with a Qubit 3.0 fluorometer, size-checked on a Bioanalyzer 2100, and measured again with the KAPA Library Quantification kit. Every immunoSEQ 96-well plate was sequenced on a dedicated single-read 150-cycle Illumina NextSeq 550 flow cell. The original methods were these. Because the immunoSEQ output held only junctional sequences and lacked quality scores, the filtering could not match the filtering applied to full-length reads. To assign V/J genes and CDR3, sequences were annotated against IMGT germline references using PyIR, a Python wrapper for IgBLAST v1.9. Reads were removed for weak V/J assignments (E-value above 1e-6), missing CDR3, stop codons, out-of-frame junctions, or ambiguous translated residues. V3J clonotypes were defined as sequences sharing an identical inferred V gene, J gene, and CDR3 amino acid sequence. The percentage overlap between two repertoires was calculated by dividing the number of shared unique clonotypes by the size of the smaller repertoire. Richness of each repertoire was evaluated using RTK rarefaction, the Chao1 estimator, and Recon v2.1 estimates of unobserved clonotypes. Generation probabilities were computed with OLGA for all TCRbeta clonotypes obtained by the gDNA method from four donors. Not all clones reach the TCRdb copy of this immuneACCESS table, which keeps in-frame sequences only. Checked studies attribute under half of the gap to unresolved V genes and leave the rest unexplained. V, J and clone size derive from that table, while D and trimming were established from the DNA sequence. The sample contains approximately 720,000 clones, around 72% of them found a single time. The biggest ten clones account for around 2% of the sample.

The rearranged chain carries TRBV7-2 and TRBJ2-7; 7 junctional bases match TRBD2. The sample taken for sequencing was memory CD4+ T cells sorted from blood. The cell subset or site label, read with the paper, signifies: CD45RA-negative fraction. The receptor was derived from a woman aged 25 to 45 in good health. CDR3 sequence: CASSLDLGGGSYEQYF. The sequenced DNA is TGTGCCAGCAGCTTAGATCTTGGGGGAGGGAGCTACGAGCAGTACTTC.